This TCR beta chain was obtained from a study of blood T cell repertoires in COVID-19. Study at large: Both acute and convalescent COVID-19 samples were obtained from the United States, Italy and Spain. The analysed material was cDNA or gDNA that came from T cells, B-cell-depleted T cells, or PBMCs.

The length of the CDR3 is 15 residues. Germline V CDR1 and CDR2: SGHAT, FQNNGV. Trimming at V came to 0 bases and at J to 5 bases, leaving 4 bases not matched to a gene. In the original analysis: Estimation of nucleated cell counts was performed using reference gene primer amplification. Profiled with immunoSEQ multiplex PCR; TCRdb holds only in-frame clones, not every one. V, J and clone size are taken as reported in that table, and D and trimming were inferred from the DNA itself. Of 200,000 to 300,000 clones listed, 70% to 90% are singletons. The clonotype originates from a man aged 60 to 69 with acute or convalescent COVID-19. Sequencing was performed on peripheral blood. The chain combines TRBV11-2 with TRBJ2-1; 7 nucleotides match TRBD2. The CDR3 nucleotides read TGTGCCAGCAGCTTAGAATGGGAGGGAAACAATGAGCAGTTCTTC. Translated, it gives CASSLEWEGNNEQFF. Supplemented by reference TRBV11-2 and TRBJ2-1, the full variable domain reads EAGVAQSPRYKIIEKRQSVAFWCNPISGHATLYWYQQILGQGPKLLIQFQNNGVVDDSQLPKDRFSAERLKGVDSTLKIQPAKLEDSAVYLCASSLEWEGNNEQFFGPGTRLTVL.